A selection of T cell receptor beta chains follows, all from one sample in a study of CD8 T cells in ankylosing spondylitis. TCRdb reprocessed the 5' RACE reads with MiXCR, giving one entry per CDR3 protein. The sample shows tens of thousands of distinct CDR3 sequences, over 5% of them seen only once. Sequenced material: synovial fluid, either unsorted or a sorted T cell fraction (not recorded which). The origin of the receptors is a male donor with ankylosing spondylitis. Both conserved end residues are part of each CDR3. The D gene is left open where the match is weak. Clone size is not always given. Where it is, it says once, few, many or a class for expanded clones.

. TRBJ1-6 TRBV4-2 . TGTGCCAGCAGCCAAGACGGCGGGCCCCGGGGTTATAATTCACCCCTCCACTTT CASSQDGGPRGYNSPLHF
many TRBJ2-7 TRBV6-2/TRBV6-3 . TGTGCCAGCACCTCAAGGCGTAGGGGCTCCTACGAGCAGTACTTC CASTSRRRGSYEQYF
many TRBJ2-4 TRBV20-1 . TGCAGTGCTAGGGGCCGGGCCCTAAAAAACATTCAGTACTTC CSARGRALKNIQYF
few TRBJ2-7 TRBV7-2 TRBD2 TGTGCCAGCAGCTTAGTGGGGACTAGCCTCTCCGAGCAGTACTTC CASSLVGTSLSEQYF
. TRBJ2-4 TRBV2 . TGTGCCAGCAGTGGTGCCAAAAACATTCAGTACTTC CASSGAKNIQYF
many TRBJ2-7 TRBV7-8 TRBD2 TGTGCCAGCTCCCCCGCTCTAGCGGGAGCCGACGAGCAGTACTTC CASSPALAGADEQYF
many TRBJ2-1 TRBV11-2 . TGTGCCAGCAGCTTAGGTTTGGGTGGGGAGCAGTTCTTC CASSLGLGGEQFF
many TRBJ2-1 TRBV24-1 TRBD2 TGTGCCACCAGTCCCCGGCTAGCGGGAGTCGTTGAGCAGTTCTTC CATSPRLAGVVEQFF
. TRBJ2-1 TRBV11-2 . TGTGCCAGCAGCCGGTCGGTTGAGCAGTTCTTC CASSRSVEQFF
many TRBJ2-7 TRBV7-2 . TGTGCCAGCAGCTTAGCTGGGCGGGATCTCTACGAGCAGTACTTC CASSLAGRDLYEQYF
medium-sized TRBJ2-7 TRBV12-3/TRBV12-4 TRBD2 TGTGCCAGCAGTCCGGGACTAGCGGAAGAGCAGTACTTC CASSPGLAEEQYF
many TRBJ2-7 TRBV5-1 . TGCGCCAGCAGCTACACGGACCCGGACTCCGGCGAGCAGTACTTC CASSYTDPDSGEQYF
few TRBJ2-3 TRBV30 . TGTGCCTGGGGGGGGTGGAGTAGCACAGATACGCAGTATTTT CAWGGWSSTDTQYF
medium-sized TRBJ1-1 TRBV7-6 TRBD1 TGTGCCAGCAGCTTAACACAGGGGGCCAGGACTGAAGCTTTCTTT CASSLTQGARTEAFF
many TRBJ1-4 TRBV10-3 . TGTGCCATCAGTGACAGGGTGGAAGAAAAACTGTTTTTT CAISDRVEEKLFF
few TRBJ2-1 TRBV4-2 TRBD2 TGTGCCAGCAGCCAAGAAGCTAGCGGGAGCCGCAATGAGCAGTTCTTC CASSQEASGSRNEQFF
many TRBJ2-7 TRBV18 TRBD1 TGTGCCAGCTCACCACAAGGGACAGACGACACCCAGGAGTACTTC CASSPQGTDDTQEYF
many TRBJ2-7 TRBV9 . TGTGCCAGCAGCCAGAGGGGGGGTTACGAGCAGTACTTC CASSQRGGYEQYF
many TRBJ1-1 TRBV6-1 . TGTGCCAGCACCTCTCGGCCCAACACTGAAGCTTTCTTT CASTSRPNTEAFF
many TRBJ1-1 TRBV12-3/TRBV12-4 . TGTGCCAGCAGGGGACTTCAGGTGAACACTGAAGCTTTCTTT CASRGLQVNTEAFF
many TRBJ1-2 TRBV28 TRBD1 TGTGCCAGCAGTCGTCCGGGACAGGGAATACTCGGCTACACCTTC CASSRPGQGILGYTF
many TRBJ1-4 TRBV7-3 . TGTGCCAGCAGCGAAACCGGGACGGGGGAGGAAAAACTGTTTTTT CASSETGTGEEKLFF
. TRBJ2-6 TRBV5-1 . TGCGCCAGCAGCATTACAGCATTAAGTAGCTCTGGGGCCAACGTCCTGACTTTC CASSITALSSSGANVLTF
many TRBJ2-2 TRBV7-8 TRBD2 TGTGCCAGCAGCATTCCTGGTCCCGGGACTAGCGATACCGGGGAGCTGTTTTTT CASSIPGPGTSDTGELFF
few TRBJ1-5 TRBV12-3/TRBV12-4 . TGTGCCAGCAGTCCAACAACAGGGTTCAATCAGCCCCAGCATTTT CASSPTTGFNQPQHF
few TRBJ2-3 TRBV21-1 . TGTGCCAGCAGCAAAGGTCCTAGCGGCACTAGCACAGATACGCAGTATTTT CASSKGPSGTSTDTQYF